The 5 T cell receptor beta chains below were found in one sample sequenced in a study of response to subunit inactivated influenza vaccine listed by TCRdb under 2018. Library creation used RT-PCR. Reads for this sample came from an Illumina HiSeq 2500. TCRdb handled the public reads itself, with Q25 trimming in fastp and clone calling in MiXCR, and kept productive beta chains. When rows share a CDR3 protein, they turn into one entry using the most common DNA and genes. Within this sample are roughly 570,000 distinct CDR3 sequences, with approximately 12% of them counted one time only. Of the sample, about an eighth is held by the ten largest clones. Read against the paper, the sample's time point label means: 45 to 50 days after influenza vaccine administration. The sequences come from PBMCs from blood, collected 45 days after vaccination. These TCRs come from a man aged 45 to 65 who received an inactivated influenza vaccine. Donor details come from another sample of the same person, matched by shared clones.

This clonotype was observed many times. This chain uses TRBV12-3 or TRBV12-4 with TRBJ2-3, with 9 bases lining up with TRBD2. The junction had 4 bases not matched to a gene; V was cut back by 3 bases and J by 3 bases. The CDR3 is 15 residues long. The CDR3 protein is CASSLSSGGTDTQYF. The CDR3 nucleotides are TGTGCCAGCAGTTTGAGTAGCGGGGGAACAGATACGCAGTATTTT.

The CDR3 bases are TGCGCCAGCAGCTTGGGGGTCGGGTTCTCAGAGACCCAGTACTTC. Translated, it gives CASSLGVGFSETQYF. The rearrangement uses TRBV5-1 and TRBJ2-5; no firm D call. V was trimmed by 0 bases and J by 4 bases, leaving 13 bases between them. Per the germline V gene, CDR1 is SGHRS and CDR2 is YFSETQ. This CDR3 is built from 15 residues.

This clonotype has a count of ten or more. This chain connects TRBV28 to TRBJ2-2; 10 bases are shared with TRBD1. Germline loops: CDR1 MDHEN, CDR2 SYDVKM. Germline trimming cut 5 bases from V and 7 bases from J; bases unmatched to any gene: 7. CDR3 size: 15 residues. The CDR3 region is CASSTLGQGFGELFF. The CDR3 DNA is TGTGCCAGCAGTACCCTGGGACAGGGGTTCGGGGAGCTGTTTTTT.

This clonotype was seen more than once but under ten times. The rearrangement joins TRBV4-3 to TRBJ2-1; D gene unclear. The CDR3 totals 13 residues. The germline V and J ends were trimmed by 0 bases and 9 bases, with 9 bases remaining between them. The germline gives CDR1 LGHNA, CDR2 YSLEER. CDR3 nucleotides: TGCGCCAGCAGCCAAGATAAAGCTGGTGAGCAGTTCTTC. Amino acid sequence: CASSQDKAGEQFF.

This clonotype has more than one count but fewer than ten. This chain connects TRBV7-2 to TRBJ2-3; 15 bases agree with TRBD2. This CDR3 has 17 amino acids. Germline V gene sequence: CDR1 SGHTA, CDR2 FQGNSA. J was trimmed by 6 bases and V by 5 bases; bases with no gene match: 9. CDR3 sequence reads: CASSPGLAGGRRDTQYF. CDR3 DNA sequence: TGTGCCAGCAGCCCCGGACTAGCGGGAGGGCGAAGGGATACGCAGTATTTT.